Presented here are 18 T cell receptor beta chains from one specimen sequenced in a study of blood T cell repertoires in COVID-19. Measured with immunoSEQ multiplex PCR; TCRdb has only the in-frame clones, and not every one. This table has 250,000 to 300,000 clones, roughly 90% appearing once. The sequenced material came from peripheral blood. The receptors originated from a woman in her 30s with COVID-19, enrolled during active disease.

V gene TRBV18 combines with J gene TRBJ2-6; tentatively, D is TRBD2 (6 bases). Germline V gene lookup returns CDR1 KGHSH and CDR2 LQKENI. The V end was cut by 3 bases, the J end by 0 bases, with 9 bases between. The CDR3 consists of 16 residues. CDR3 sequence: CASSPGGSSGANVLTF. For the CDR3, the DNA is TGTGCCAGCTCACCGGGGGGAAGCTCTGGGGCCAACGTCCTGACTTTC.

V gene TRBV7-3 combines with J gene TRBJ2-2; 7 nucleotides line up with TRBD2. V lost 5 bases to trimming and J lost 0 bases; unmatched junction nucleotides: 12. In germline, CDR1 is SGHTA, CDR2 FQGTGA. CDR3 length: 18 amino acids. CDR3 sequence: CASSLRSRLAANTGELFF. CDR3 coding DNA: TGTGCCAGCAGCCTAAGGTCCCGCCTAGCGGCGAACACCGGGGAGCTGTTTTTT.

The rearrangement uses TRBV5-1 and TRBJ1-1, with no clear D. Germline assignment: CDR1 SGHRS and CDR2 YFSETQ. Trimming removed 0 bases from V and 5 bases from J, with 11 bases in between. The CDR3 spans 14 residues. The CDR3 is CASSLGAGPTEAFF. Written as DNA, the CDR3 is TGCGCCAGCAGCTTGGGGGCAGGTCCTACTGAAGCTTTCTTT.

This sequence joins TRBV7-3 and TRBJ2-6; weak D call: TRBD1 (6 bases). V lost 4 bases to trimming and J lost 1 base, with 11 bases between them. The CDR3 spans 16 residues. Germline V gene data show CDR1 as SGHTA and CDR2 as FQGTGA. The CDR3 loop is CASSSTTGSGANVLTF. CDR3 in DNA: TGTGCCAGCAGCTCAACCACAGGGTCTGGGGCCAACGTCCTGACTTTC.

The chain joins TRBV10-1 to TRBJ2-6; tentative D call: TRBD1 (5 bases). The germline V and J ends were trimmed by 7 bases and 4 bases, with 17 bases remaining between them. This CDR3 contains 16 residues. From germline, CDR1 is WNHNN and CDR2 SYGVQD (reference sequence). CDR3 residues: CASILGVSAGANVLTF. CDR3 coding DNA: TGCGCCAGCATCCTAGGGGTGTCGGCCGGGGCCAACGTCCTGACTTTC.

This chain uses TRBV3-1 (or the pseudogene TRBV3-2) with TRBJ2-1; 14 bases are shared with TRBD2. The CDR3 spans 19 residues. Germline trimming cut 3 bases from V and 0 bases from J; bases unmatched to any gene: 7. Per germline, CDR1 LGHDT and CDR2 YNNKEL (reference sequence). CDR3 loop: CASSQGLAGDLSSYNEQFF. The CDR3 coding sequence is TGTGCCAGCAGCCAGGGACTAGCGGGAGACCTTAGCTCCTACAATGAGCAGTTCTTC.

J is TRBJ1-1 and V is TRBV29-1; perhaps TRBD1 as D (5 bases). The CDR3 covers 11 residues. Trimming left V 7 bases short and J 8 bases short, with 14 bases between. Germline-derived CDR1 and CDR2 are SQVTM and ANQGSEA. CDR3 bases: TGCAGCGCCTTGGCGGGGGGGGAAGCTTTCTTT. Protein product: CSALAGGEAFF.

This chain connects TRBV7-2 to TRBJ2-2; 9 nucleotides line up with TRBD2. V was clipped by 5 bases and J by 0 bases; unmatched bases: 4. Looked up from germline, CDR1 is SGHTA and CDR2 is FQGNSA. The CDR3 covers 16 residues. The CDR3 bases are TGTGCCAGCAGCCCCCGACTAGCGGCGAACACCGGGGAGCTGTTTTTT. Its translation: CASSPRLAANTGELFF.

In DNA, the CDR3 is TGTGCCAGCAGTACTAGCGGGAGCTCCTACGAGCAGTACTTC. It codes for CASSTSGSSYEQYF. This sequence joins TRBV28 and TRBJ2-7; 11 bases map to TRBD2. Per the germline V gene, CDR1 is MDHEN and CDR2 is SYDVKM. This CDR3 is built from 14 residues. V shed 5 bases, J shed 0 bases, and the junction held 0 bases outside the gene matches.

The chain joins TRBV12-3 or TRBV12-4 to TRBJ1-1; D unclear. The V end was cut by 6 bases, the J end by 1 base, with 9 bases between. The CDR3 loop spans 13 amino acids. The CDR3 DNA reads TGTGCCAGCAGCACGAAACAGAACACTGAAGCTTTCTTT. Translated, it gives CASSTKQNTEAFF.

This chain links TRBV15 with TRBJ2-7; 10 positions agree with TRBD1. Trimming removed 5 bases from V and 5 bases from J; junction bases left unmatched: 9. Germline V gene lookup returns CDR1 LNHNV and CDR2 YYDKDF (reference sequence). CDR3 size: 15 residues. The CDR3 here is CATSLSRDRGHEQYF. DNA of the CDR3: TGTGCCACCAGCTTAAGCCGGGACAGGGGCCACGAGCAGTACTTC.

For the CDR3, the DNA is TGCGCCAGCAGACAGGGGTCAGAGACCCAGTACTTC. Protein: CASRQGSETQYF. This chain uses TRBV5-1 with TRBJ2-5; 7 bases are shared with TRBD1. J was trimmed by 4 bases and V by 5 bases; bases with no gene match: 2. Germline values: CDR1 SGHRS, CDR2 YFSETQ. This CDR3 has 12 residues.

The V call is TRBV9, the J call TRBJ2-5; possibly TRBD2 for D (6 bases). Germline lookup yields CDR1 SGDLS and CDR2 YYNGEE. The V end was cut by 3 bases, the J end by 2 bases, with 17 bases between. The CDR3 totals 16 residues. The CDR3 DNA follows: TGTGCCAGCAGCGGATCCGGGAGCTCTTTGCAAGAGACCCAGTACTTC. Residues: CASSGSGSSLQETQYF.

The rearrangement links TRBV2 to TRBJ1-5; unclear D gene. This CDR3 has 13 amino acids. The germline CDR1 and CDR2 sequences are SNHLY and FYNNEI. V gave up 7 bases and J gave up 11 bases, with 18 bases separating them. The DNA of the CDR3 is TGTGCCAGCACCGAGGAGGCTGCCGGGACCCAGCATTTT. It yields the protein CASTEEAAGTQHF.

In its sample, this clone was seen a few times. This sequence joins TRBV6-1 and TRBJ1-1, with 9 bases identical to TRBD1. V shed 0 bases and J 4 bases; nucleotides not matched to a gene: 3. The CDR3 is 15 amino acids. Germline lookup yields CDR1 MNHNS and CDR2 SASEGT. CDR3 in amino acids: CASSEAEDRGTEAFF. For the CDR3, the DNA is TGTGCCAGCAGTGAAGCGGAGGACAGGGGCACTGAAGCTTTCTTT.

The V gene is TRBV14, the J gene TRBJ2-7; 7 nucleotides agree with TRBD2. The CDR3 covers 14 residues. CDR1 and CDR2 (germline): SGHDN, FVKESK. J was trimmed by 6 bases and V by 5 bases; bases with no gene match: 10. The CDR3 sequence: CASSYGDGGSEQYF. The CDR3 DNA is TGTGCCAGCAGCTACGGGGACGGGGGGTCCGAGCAGTACTTC.

The chain employs TRBV5-4 and TRBJ2-5, with TRBD1 identical over 7 bases. Germline V gene data show CDR1 as SGHNT and CDR2 as YYREEE (reference sequence). The V segment lost 3 bases and the J segment 5 bases; nucleotides outside the gene matches: 7. This CDR3 has 14 amino acids. The CDR3 region is CASSSQGVKETQYF. As DNA, the CDR3 is TGTGCCAGCAGCTCGCAGGGGGTAAAGGAGACCCAGTACTTC.

This chain uses TRBV12-5 with TRBJ2-1, with 8 bases that match TRBD1. Germline V gene lookup returns CDR1 LGHNT and CDR2 FRNRAP. J was trimmed by 9 bases and V by 5 bases; bases with no gene match: 3. The CDR3 loop spans 12 amino acids. Here the CDR3 reads CASGDRGTEQFF. The CDR3 coding sequence is TGTGCTAGTGGTGACAGGGGCACTGAGCAGTTCTTC.